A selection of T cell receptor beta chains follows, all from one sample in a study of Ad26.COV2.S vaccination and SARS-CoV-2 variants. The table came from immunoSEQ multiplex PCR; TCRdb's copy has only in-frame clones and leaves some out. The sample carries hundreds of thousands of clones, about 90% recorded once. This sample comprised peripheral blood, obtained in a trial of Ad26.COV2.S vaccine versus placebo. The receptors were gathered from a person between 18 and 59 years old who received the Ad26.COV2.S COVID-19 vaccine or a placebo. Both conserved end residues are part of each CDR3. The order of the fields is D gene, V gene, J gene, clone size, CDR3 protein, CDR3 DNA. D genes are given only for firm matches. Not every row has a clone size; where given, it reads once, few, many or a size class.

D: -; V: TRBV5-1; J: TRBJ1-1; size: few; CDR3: CASSLAGNTEAFF; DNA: TGCGCCAGCAGCTTGGCGGGGAACACTGAAGCTTTCTTT
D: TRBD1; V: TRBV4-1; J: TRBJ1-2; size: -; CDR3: CASSQAGQGLFYGYTF; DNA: TGCGCCAGCAGCCAAGCGGGACAGGGCCTCTTCTATGGCTACACCTTC
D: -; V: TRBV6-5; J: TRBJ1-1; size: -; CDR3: CASSLRGYTNTEAFF; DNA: TGTGCCAGCAGTCTCCGAGGGTATACGAACACTGAAGCTTTCTTT
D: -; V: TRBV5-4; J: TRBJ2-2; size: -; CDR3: CASSLAQNTGELFF; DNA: TGTGCCAGCAGCTTGGCCCAGAACACCGGGGAGCTGTTTTTT
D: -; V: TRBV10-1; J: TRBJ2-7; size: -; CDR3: CASSDFYEQYF; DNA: TGCGCCAGCAGTGATTTCTACGAGCAGTACTTC
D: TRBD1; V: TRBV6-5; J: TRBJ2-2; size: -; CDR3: CASSLGTGATGELFF; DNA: TGTGCCAGCAGTTTGGGGACAGGGGCCACCGGGGAGCTGTTTTTT
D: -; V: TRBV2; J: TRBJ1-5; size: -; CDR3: CASSDNNQPQHF; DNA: TGTGCCAGCAGTGACAACAATCAGCCCCAGCATTTT
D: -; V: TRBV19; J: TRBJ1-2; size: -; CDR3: CASRTGVAYGYTF; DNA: TGTGCCAGTAGAACCGGGGTAGCCTATGGCTACACCTTC
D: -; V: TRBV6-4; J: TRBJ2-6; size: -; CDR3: CASSEEANSGANVLTF; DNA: TGTGCCAGCAGTGAAGAGGCAAACTCTGGGGCCAACGTCCTGACTTTC
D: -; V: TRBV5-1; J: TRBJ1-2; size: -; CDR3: CASSLAGGGYTF; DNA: TGCGCCAGCAGCTTGGCCGGTGGCGGCTACACCTTC
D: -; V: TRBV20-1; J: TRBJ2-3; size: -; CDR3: CSARMVDTQYF; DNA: TGCAGTGCTAGAATGGTAGATACGCAGTATTTT
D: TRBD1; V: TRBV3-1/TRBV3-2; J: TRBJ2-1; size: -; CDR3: CASRQGSLYNEQFF; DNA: TGTGCCAGCAGACAGGGGAGTCTTTACAATGAGCAGTTCTTC
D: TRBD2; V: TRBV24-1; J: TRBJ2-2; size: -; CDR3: CATSESGGPNTGELFF; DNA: TGTGCCACCAGTGAATCGGGGGGGCCCAACACCGGGGAGCTGTTTTTT
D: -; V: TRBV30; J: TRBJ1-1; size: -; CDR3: CAWSTGVSAFF; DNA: TGTGCCTGGTCTACGGGGGTTTCAGCTTTCTTT
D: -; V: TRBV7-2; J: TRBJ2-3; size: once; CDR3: CASSLVAEHTDTQYF; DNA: TGTGCCAGCAGCTTAGTGGCGGAACACACAGATACGCAGTATTTT
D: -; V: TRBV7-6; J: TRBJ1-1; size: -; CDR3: CASSLGGSEAFF; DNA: TGTGCCAGCAGCTTAGGGGGTAGTGAAGCTTTCTTT
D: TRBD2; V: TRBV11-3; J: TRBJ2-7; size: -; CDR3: CASSFGGGGAYEQYF; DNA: TGTGCCAGCAGCTTCGGTGGCGGGGGGGCTTACGAGCAGTACTTC
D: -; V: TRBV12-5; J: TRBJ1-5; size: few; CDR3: CASALTGVSNQPQHF; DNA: TGTGCTAGTGCTCTTACGGGGGTTAGCAATCAGCCCCAGCATTTT
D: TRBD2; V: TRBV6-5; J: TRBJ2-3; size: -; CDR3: CASRKRGGDTQYF; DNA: TGTGCCAGCAGAAAGCGGGGTGGAGATACGCAGTATTTT
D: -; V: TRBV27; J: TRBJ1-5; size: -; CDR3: CASSPGQYSNQPQHF; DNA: TGTGCCAGCAGCCCTGGACAGTATAGCAATCAGCCCCAGCATTTT
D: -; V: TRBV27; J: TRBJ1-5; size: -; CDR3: CASSLGSGNQPQHF; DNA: TGTGCCAGCAGTTTAGGGAGTGGCAATCAGCCCCAGCATTTT
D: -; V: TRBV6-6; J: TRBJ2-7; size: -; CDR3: CASSQRVSSYEQYF; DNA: TGTGCCAGCAGCCAGCGGGTGAGCTCCTACGAGCAGTACTTC
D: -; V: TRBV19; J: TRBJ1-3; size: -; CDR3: CASYGADSGNTIYF; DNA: TGTGCCAGTTACGGGGCGGACTCTGGAAACACCATATATTTT
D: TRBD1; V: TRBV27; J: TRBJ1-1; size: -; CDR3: CASSKLGQPLNTEAFF; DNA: TGTGCCAGCAGTAAACTGGGACAGCCCTTGAACACTGAAGCTTTCTTT
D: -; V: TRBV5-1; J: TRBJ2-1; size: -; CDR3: CASNPSDYNEQFF; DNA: TGCGCCAGCAACCCTAGCGATTACAATGAGCAGTTCTTC
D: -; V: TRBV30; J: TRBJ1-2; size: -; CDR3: CAWDILNYGYTF; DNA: TGTGCCTGGGACATATTAAACTATGGCTACACCTTC
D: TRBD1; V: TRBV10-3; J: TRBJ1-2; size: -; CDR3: CAISHGTGGNYGYTF; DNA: TGTGCCATCAGTCACGGGACAGGGGGAAACTATGGCTACACCTTC
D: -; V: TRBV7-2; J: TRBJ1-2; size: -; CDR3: CASGSGQSYGYTF; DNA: TGTGCCAGCGGATCCGGACAGAGCTATGGCTACACCTTC
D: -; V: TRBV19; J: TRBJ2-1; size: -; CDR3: CASSIDRSVYNEQFF; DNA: TGTGCCAGTAGTATAGATCGAAGCGTCTACAATGAGCAGTTCTTC
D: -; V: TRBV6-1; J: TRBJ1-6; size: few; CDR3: CASSEVQGSPLHF; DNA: TGTGCCAGCAGTGAGGTCCAGGGGTCACCCCTCCACTTT
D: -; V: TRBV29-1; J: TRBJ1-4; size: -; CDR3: CSADSDEKLFF; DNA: TGCAGCGCCGACTCAGATGAAAAACTGTTTTTT
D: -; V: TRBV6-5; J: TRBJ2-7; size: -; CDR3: CASSRGPLTYEQYF; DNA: TGTGCCAGCAGTCGAGGCCCACTTACCTACGAGCAGTACTTC
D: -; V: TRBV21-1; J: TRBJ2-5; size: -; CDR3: CASPRDEQETQYF; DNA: TGTGCCAGCCCAAGGGATGAACAAGAGACCCAGTACTTC
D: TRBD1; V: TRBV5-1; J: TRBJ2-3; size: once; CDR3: CASSLRQGGTDTQYF; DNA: TGCGCCAGCAGCTTAAGACAGGGTGGCACAGATACGCAGTATTTT
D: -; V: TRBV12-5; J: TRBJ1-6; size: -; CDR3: CASGTLSRTSPLHF; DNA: TGTGCTAGTGGGACCTTAAGCCGGACTTCACCCCTCCACTTT
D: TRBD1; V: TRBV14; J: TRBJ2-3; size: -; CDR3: CASSQGDSGTDTQYF; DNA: TGTGCCAGCAGCCAAGGGGACAGTGGTACAGATACGCAGTATTTT
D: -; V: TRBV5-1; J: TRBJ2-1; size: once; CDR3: CASTTSGRGGYNEQFF; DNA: TGCGCCAGCACTACTTCAGGGAGGGGGGGTTACAATGAGCAGTTCTTC
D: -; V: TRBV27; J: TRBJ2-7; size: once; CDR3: CASSGGPSGYEQYF; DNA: TGTGCCAGCAGTGGGGGCCCATCGGGCTACGAGCAGTACTTC
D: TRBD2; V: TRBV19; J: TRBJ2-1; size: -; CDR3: CASNAGGGNEQFF; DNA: TGTGCCAGCAATGCGGGAGGGGGCAATGAGCAGTTCTTC
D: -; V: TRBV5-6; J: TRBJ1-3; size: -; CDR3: CASSLRTTGNSGNTIYF; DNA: TGTGCCAGCAGCTTGCGTACGACAGGCAACTCTGGAAACACCATATATTTT
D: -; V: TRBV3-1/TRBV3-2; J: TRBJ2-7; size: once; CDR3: CASSLDGSYEQYF; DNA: TGTGCCAGCAGCCTGGACGGATCCTACGAGCAGTACTTC
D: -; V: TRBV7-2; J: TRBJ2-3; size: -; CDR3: CASSPPKTFTDTQYF; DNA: TGTGCCAGCAGCCCCCCGAAGACATTCACAGATACGCAGTATTTT
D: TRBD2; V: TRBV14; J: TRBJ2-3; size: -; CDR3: CASSQAPGLAGKTQYF; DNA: TGTGCCAGCAGCCAAGCCCCCGGCCTAGCGGGGAAAACGCAGTATTTT
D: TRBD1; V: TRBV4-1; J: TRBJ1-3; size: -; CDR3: CASSQENSGTGGNTIYF; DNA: TGCGCCAGCAGCCAAGAAAATTCCGGGACAGGGGGTAACACCATATATTTT
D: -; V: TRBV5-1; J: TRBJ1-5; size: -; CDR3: CASSLVSGDQPQHF; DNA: TGCGCCAGCAGCTTGGTATCGGGGGATCAGCCCCAGCATTTT
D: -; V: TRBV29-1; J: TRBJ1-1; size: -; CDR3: CSVVSAMNTEAFF; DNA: TGCAGCGTTGTAAGCGCAATGAACACTGAAGCTTTCTTT
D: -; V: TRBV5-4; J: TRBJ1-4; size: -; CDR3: CASSRGDDGDGWEKLFF; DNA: TGTGCCAGCAGCCGAGGGGATGACGGAGATGGATGGGAAAAACTGTTTTTT
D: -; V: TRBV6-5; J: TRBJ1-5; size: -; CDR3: CASSYMPGSQPQHF; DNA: TGTGCCAGCAGTTACATGCCGGGATCACAGCCCCAGCATTTT